Sequencing of this TCR beta chain was carried out in a study of T cells in Graves' hyperthyroidism and ophthalmopathy. Regarding the study as a whole: Ophthalmopathy cases were set apart from stable hyperthyroidism by a 13 V-J model.

This clonotype was observed a handful of times. The antigen remains unidentified. CDR3 size: 15 residues. The germline V and J ends were trimmed by 1 base and 3 bases, with 10 bases remaining between them. Per germline, CDR1 LGHDT and CDR2 YNNKEL (reference sequence). Amplification of TCR beta CDR3 regions used RNA as the template. An initial round of RT-PCR targeting the TCR CDR3 relied on the HTBI primer set. Each CDR3 protein gets one entry after TCRdb re-called the multiplex PCR reads with MiXCR. The sample has more than 450,000 distinct CDR3 sequences; 15% to 20% are singletons. Sample: blood. V usage is TRBV3-1 and J usage is TRBJ1-3; D is uncertain. This receptor was obtained from a man aged 35-49 years with Graves' ophthalmopathy. The CDR3 is CASSQGFGLGNTIYF. DNA for the CDR3: TGTGCCAGCAGCCAAGGATTCGGACTTGGAAACACCATATATTTT.